This T cell receptor beta chain was captured in a study of blood T cell repertoires in COVID-19. Looking at the study overall: PBMCs, B-cell-depleted T cells, or T cells provided the cDNA or gDNA that made up the material.

Germline V gene lookup returns CDR1 MGHDK and CDR2 SYGVNS. The V and J ends lost 4 bases and 15 bases respectively, with 15 bases between them. The CDR3 sequence is 12 residues long. Participants were aged about 18 to 89 years from around 26 US areas. Categorization into cohorts depended on clinical history that participants reported. As handled by the study authors: For nucleated cells, counts were estimated from reference gene primer amplification. Profiled with immunoSEQ multiplex PCR; TCRdb holds only in-frame clones, not every one. V and J calls and clone size are copied from that table; D and trimming were computed from the DNA. The repertoire includes 250,000 or so clones, 84% of them detected once, and under 2% sits in the top ten.

The rearrangement uses TRBV25-1 and TRBJ1-4; D unclear. Specimen: PBMCs or T cells enriched from blood (not recorded which). This clonotype was obtained from a man in his sixties who had recovered from COVID-19. The CDR3 is CASSAYSGSLFF. Written as DNA, the CDR3 is TGTGCCAGCAGTGCTTATTCTGGTAGTTTGTTTTTT.